The 6 T cell receptor beta chains below were found in one sample sequenced in a study of cytomegalovirus exposure and HLA in healthy donors. With 60 Vbeta and 13 Jbeta primers, the PCR was carried out. The data were produced by immunoSEQ multiplex PCR, yet TCRdb's version contains in-frame clones alone and is incomplete. The sample has some 140,000 clones, roughly 77% seen once; the top ten hold approximately 2.8%. Sequencing used PBMCs. These receptor sequences come from a female donor in good health and CMV-seronegative.

In this sample, this clone turned up a few times. This chain joins TRBV7-2 and TRBJ1-4; 9 bases line up with TRBD1. The CDR3 covers 15 residues. V lost 5 bases to trimming and J lost 8 bases; unmatched junction nucleotides: 9. Germline CDR1 is SGHTA and CDR2 is FQGNSA. CDR3 region: CASSRIGQGNEKLFF. CDR3 nucleotide sequence: TGTGCCAGCAGCCGCATCGGACAGGGGAACGAAAAACTGTTTTTT.

V usage is TRBV30 and J usage is TRBJ1-2; TRBD1 aligns across 12 bases. The CDR3 spans 15 residues. V shed 7 bases and J 4 bases; nucleotides not matched to a gene: 10. Germline CDR1 reads GTSNPN; CDR2 reads SVGIG (reference sequence). The CDR3 DNA follows: TGTGCCTCTAAAAGGGACAGGGGGCTTGGCTATGGCTACACCTTC. This codes for CASKRDRGLGYGYTF.

V usage is TRBV4-3 and J usage is TRBJ2-1; a possible D gene is TRBD1 (5 bases). The germline V and J ends were trimmed by 5 bases and 7 bases, with 12 bases remaining between them. This CDR3 is 13 amino acids long. From germline, CDR1 is LGHNA and CDR2 YSLEER. The CDR3 DNA is TGCGCCAGCAGCAGCGTCCCAGGGAATGAGCAGTTCTTC. It translates to CASSSVPGNEQFF.

V is TRBV18 and J is TRBJ1-1; D is uncertain. Trimming removed 4 bases from V and 2 bases from J, with 17 bases in between. This CDR3 spans 16 amino acids. In germline, CDR1 is KGHSH, CDR2 LQKENI. CDR3 DNA sequence: TGTGCCAGCTCACGTCGGAGCTTCGGGTCCAACACTGAAGCTTTCTTT. This sequence encodes CASSRRSFGSNTEAFF.

The chain employs TRBV7-2 and TRBJ2-5, with 12 bases that match TRBD2. The CDR3 sequence is 16 residues long. The junction had 8 bases not matched to a gene; V was cut back by 5 bases and J by 4 bases. Germline CDR1 is SGHTA and CDR2 is FQGNSA. The CDR3 here is CASSPSTSGGIETQYF. For the CDR3, the DNA is TGTGCCAGCAGCCCAAGTACTAGCGGGGGGATAGAGACCCAGTACTTC.

The V gene is TRBV7-2, the J gene TRBJ1-1; D is ambiguous. Looked up from germline, CDR1 is SGHTA and CDR2 is FQGNSA. This CDR3 has 14 amino acids. Trimming took off 0 bases at V and 0 bases at J, with 5 bases between the two ends. CDR3 bases: TGTGCCAGCAGCTTAGCGAGAGTGAACACTGAAGCTTTCTTT. Amino acid sequence: CASSLARVNTEAFF.